This passage covers 13 T cell receptor beta chains from one sample sequenced in a study of T-cell memory formation after mild COVID-19 (dated by TCRdb to the early 2020s). Library preparation was by 5' RACE. Sequencing used an Illumina NovaSeq 6000. TCRdb ran its own pipeline on the public reads, namely fastp trimming at Q25 and MiXCR clone calling, and kept in-frame beta chains. Rows matching on CDR3 protein sequence are summarized as one entry with the most common DNA and genes. This sample is represented by under 650,000 distinct CDR3 sequences; 15% to 20% of them were singletons. In total, the top ten clones hold around 13% of the sample. The source material was PBMCs or a T cell subset sorted from them (not recorded which). The receptor set was obtained from an adult woman who had mild COVID-19 (a few samples of this study predate the infection). The sample titles of this study are shuffled in the database, so cell type and time point are left out; the donor was told from shared clones.

As concerns this clonotype: This may be a read error, as it is one base from a much larger clone. The chain links TRBV20-1 to TRBJ1-1, with D unclear. This CDR3 has 15 amino acids. The V end lost 0 bases, the J end lost 1 base, and 12 bases lay between the germline ends. Germline V lookup: CDR1 DFQATT, CDR2 SNEGSKA (reference sequence). The CDR3: CSARDDLRANTEAFF. CDR3 DNA sequence: TGCAGTGCTAGAGATGACCTCCGGGCGAACACTGAAGCTTTCTTT.

Only a few counts were recorded for this clonotype. The chain employs TRBV12-3 or TRBV12-4 and TRBJ2-4; D may be TRBD2 (5 bases). CDR3 length equals 14 residues. V shed 2 bases and J shed 8 bases, with 13 bases lying between them. The DNA of the CDR3 is TGTGCCAGCAGTTTATATCGGGAACGAGACATTCAGTACTTC. It is translated as CASSLYRERDIQYF.

Only a few counts were recorded for this clonotype. The chain links TRBV10-3 to TRBJ2-3; TRBD1 agrees at 10 bases. The germline V gene encodes CDR1 ENHRY and CDR2 SYGVKD. Trimming took 10 bases from V and 4 from J; bases not matched to a gene: 5. The CDR3 is 13 amino acids. This CDR3 reads CATLGQGSDTQYF. The CDR3 DNA is TGTGCCACCTTGGGACAGGGGTCAGATACGCAGTATTTT.

The genes are TRBV2 and TRBJ2-3; maybe TRBD1 (7 bases). The CDR3 length is 16 residues. CDR1 is SNHLY, CDR2 FYNNEI, per germline. Trimming cost V 4 bases and J 4 bases, with 18 bases left between them. CDR3 residues: CASSGQGGGPSDTQYF. CDR3 bases: TGTGCCAGCAGTGGACAGGGAGGCGGCCCGTCAGATACGCAGTATTTT.

The V gene is TRBV6-5, the J gene TRBJ1-5, with 7 bases lining up with TRBD1. Germline CDR1 MNHEY, CDR2 SVGAGI. The CDR3 runs to 15 residues. The ends lost 0 bases at V and 5 bases at J; junction bases unmatched: 4. The CDR3 nucleotides are TGTGCCAGCAGTTACTCACCGCAGGGGGATCAGCCCCAGCATTTT. Translation: CASSYSPQGDQPQHF.

The CDR3, as DNA: TGTGCCAGCAGTTTAAGTCGGAGAGTAACTAACTATGGCTACACCTTC. Protein: CASSLSRRVTNYGYTF. V is TRBV12-3 or TRBV12-4 and J is TRBJ1-2; D unresolved. Between the trimmed V and J ends, which lost 2 bases and 0 bases, there was a span of 13 bases. This CDR3 has 16 residues.

The chain couples TRBV27 to TRBJ2-5, with D possibly being TRBD1 or TRBD2 (5 bases each). This CDR3 region has 15 residues. V was trimmed by 4 bases and J by 4 bases, leaving 16 bases between them. The germline gives CDR1 MNHEY, CDR2 SMNVEV (reference sequence). CDR3 region: CASSWTRGLGETQYF. As DNA, the CDR3 is TGTGCCAGCAGTTGGACGAGGGGTTTAGGAGAGACCCAGTACTTC.

V is TRBV4-2 and J is TRBJ2-1; the match to TRBD2 covers 7 bases. The J segment lost 2 bases and the V segment lost 0 bases, leaving 4 bases of the junction unmatched. The CDR3 runs 16 residues. Germline V gene lookup returns CDR1 LGHNA and CDR2 YNFKEQ. CDR3 loop: CASSQEKRDPYNEQFF. The CDR3, as DNA: TGTGCCAGCAGCCAAGAAAAGCGGGACCCCTACAATGAGCAGTTCTTC.

With regard to this clonotype: At one boundary the junction diverges from the germline segment, which might be a read error. This chain uses TRBV30 with TRBJ1-2; 7 nucleotides match TRBD1. There are 12 residues in the CDR3. From germline, CDR1 is GTSNPN and CDR2 SVGIG (reference sequence). The CDR3 region is CSGGTANYGYTF. The CDR3 DNA sequence: TGCTCCGGTGGGACAGCTAACTATGGCTACACCTTC. The full variable domain, its missing parts supplied by reference TRBV30 and TRBJ1-2, is SQTIHQWPATLVQPVGSPLSLECTVEGTSNPNLYWYRQAAGRGLQLLFYSVGIGQISSEVPQNLSASRPQDRQFILSSKKLLLSDSGFYLCSGGTANYGYTFGSGTRLTVV.

CDR3 DNA: TGTGCCAGCAGTTCCATGGGGACCTACGAGCAGTACTTC. This translates into CASSSMGTYEQYF. The genes are TRBV11-3 and TRBJ2-7; D gene unclear. The germline V gene encodes CDR1 SGHNT and CDR2 YENEEA. V lost 6 bases and J lost 2, with 11 bases in between. This CDR3 contains 13 residues.

The chain uses TRBV4-3 and TRBJ2-2; TRBD1 aligns across 8 bases. Germline V CDR1 and CDR2: LGHNA, YSLEER. Trimming removed 1 base from V and 5 bases from J; junction bases left unmatched: 3. The CDR3 runs to 15 residues. The CDR3 DNA reads TGCGCCAGCAGCCAAGGGACAGGGCCTACCGGGGAGCTGTTTTTT. Translated, it gives CASSQGTGPTGELFF.

This clonotype was detected only a few times. Written as DNA, the CDR3 is TGTGCCAGCAGTTATGACACACAAAACATTCAGTACTTC. Residues: CASSYDTQNIQYF. The rearrangement links TRBV5-4 to TRBJ2-4, with D hard to call. Germline V CDR1 and CDR2: SGHNT, YYREEE (reference sequence). The CDR3 length is 13 residues. Trimming stripped 5 bases from V and 5 bases from J, with 11 bases between.

V is TRBV5-1 and J is TRBJ1-1, with D hard to call. This CDR3 contains 12 residues. The V end lost 7 bases, the J end lost 3 bases, and 10 bases lay between the germline ends. CDR1 SGHRS and CDR2 YFSETQ come from the germline V gene. The CDR3 protein is CASGGQDTEAFF. The CDR3 nucleotides are TGCGCCAGCGGAGGCCAGGACACTGAAGCTTTCTTT.